The sequence of this TCR beta chain was determined in a study of T cell responses to AZD1222 COVID-19 vaccine. As to this clone: Its cognate antigen is unknown.

Study-wide findings and caveats: There were repertoire samples only from the period after the peak T cell response.

Some clones are missing from TCRdb's copy, which holds only in-frame ones; the method was immunoSEQ multiplex PCR. Of 170,000 or so clones listed, around 88% are singletons. The V gene's germline CDR1 is SGHKS and CDR2 YYEKEE (reference sequence). The germline V and J ends were trimmed by 6 bases and 0 bases, with 10 bases remaining between them. This CDR3 has 14 amino acids. The starting material was peripheral blood, obtained 28 days after the second AZD1222 dose. The J gene is TRBJ1-5, the V gene TRBV5-5; tentative D call: TRBD1 (5 bases). The receptor was isolated from an adult who received the AZD1222 COVID-19 vaccine. The CDR3 loop is CASTGHFSNQPQHF. CDR3 bases: TGTGCCAGCACCGGACATTTTAGCAATCAGCCCCAGCATTTT. The variable domain in full, completed from reference TRBV5-5 and TRBJ1-5, reads DAGVTQSPTHLIKTRGQQVTLRCSPISGHKSVSWYQQVLGQGPQFIFQYYEKEERGRGNFPDRFSARQFPNYSSELNVNALLLGDSALYLCASTGHFSNQPQHFGDGTRLSIL.